The 32 T cell receptor beta chains in this list originate from one sample, sequenced in a study of Tregs in tolerant kidney transplant recipients. Method: immunoSEQ multiplex PCR; TCRdb's copy keeps in-frame clones and lacks some. This sample has tens of thousands of clones, with around 90% found just once. The nonmyeloablative bone marrow transplants came from related graft donors, with transient mixed chimerism. Sequencing was performed on CD4+ T cells from blood (PBMCs), taken 24 months after the transplant. The receptors were gathered from a human patient who received a combined kidney and bone marrow transplant. A subset of T cells may come from the graft donor.

V usage is TRBV9 and J usage is TRBJ2-5, with 7 nucleotides matching TRBD1. Germline CDR1 is SGDLS and CDR2 is YYNGEE. J gave up 5 bases and V 4 bases, and 8 bases lay outside the gene matches. CDR3 size: 14 residues. CDR3: CASSPTGFGETQYF. The CDR3 nucleotides read TGTGCCAGCAGCCCGACAGGGTTCGGTGAGACCCAGTACTTC.

The chain uses TRBV27 and TRBJ1-1; D possibly corresponds to TRBD1 (6 bases). Germline V gives CDR1 MNHEY, CDR2 SMNVEV (reference sequence). The CDR3 extends over 14 amino acids. Trimming left V 10 bases short and J 1 base short, with 16 bases between. CDR3 in amino acids: CATKRTGQNTEAFF. In nucleotides, the CDR3 is TGTGCCACCAAGAGAACGGGACAGAACACTGAAGCTTTCTTT.

The V and J genes are TRBV30 and TRBJ1-1, with a tentative D call TRBD1 (5 bases). Germline V gene data show CDR1 as GTSNPN and CDR2 as SVGIG (reference sequence). The ends were cut back, 1 base at V and 5 bases at J, with 17 bases in the middle. The length of the CDR3 is 15 residues. Here the CDR3 reads CAWSALRQRGTEAFF. CDR3 bases: TGTGCCTGGAGTGCCCTCCGACAGCGGGGGACTGAAGCTTTCTTT.

CDR3 in DNA: TGTGCCAGCAGCGGCCCAGGGGGACTAGCGGGCAATGAGCAGTTCTTC. It yields the protein CASSGPGGLAGNEQFF. The chain employs TRBV7-3 and TRBJ2-1; 12 bases align to TRBD2. The length of the CDR3 is 16 residues. V trimming: 5 bases; J trimming: 6 bases; junction bases outside the gene matches: 8. The V gene's germline CDR1 is SGHTA and CDR2 FQGTGA. The full variable domain, with the rest looked up from reference TRBV7-3 and TRBJ2-1, is GAGVSQTPSNKVTEKGKYVELRCDPISGHTALYWYRQSLGQGPEFLIYFQGTGAADDSGLPNDRFFAVRPEGSVSTLKIQRTERGDSAVYLCASSGPGGLAGNEQFFGPGTRLTVL.

The CDR3 nucleotides are TGTGCCAGCAGCCCCCGACTAGCGGGACCCTACGAGCAGTACTTC. Amino acid sequence: CASSPRLAGPYEQYF. This chain connects TRBV7-7 to TRBJ2-7; TRBD2 matches 11 bases. Unmatched junction bases numbered 5, after V lost 5 bases and J lost 2 bases. Looked up from germline, CDR1 is SSHAT and CDR2 is FNYEAQ (reference sequence). This CDR3 contains 15 residues. Full variable domain (rest looked up from reference TRBV7-7 and TRBJ2-7): GAGVSQSPRYKVTKRGQDVTLRCDPISSHATLYWYQQALGQGPEFLTYFNYEAQPDKSGLPSDRFSAERPEGSISTLTIQRTEQRDSAMYRCASSPRLAGPYEQYFGPGTRLTVT.

The rearrangement uses TRBV9 and TRBJ2-2; maybe TRBD2 (6 bases). This CDR3 is 15 amino acids long. V was cut by 3 bases and J by 3 bases, with 12 bases left in between. Germline CDR1 and CDR2: SGDLS and YYNGEE. CDR3 amino acids: CASSAASADTGELFF. CDR3 bases: TGTGCCAGCAGCGCCGCTAGCGCGGACACCGGGGAGCTGTTTTTT. The variable domain in full, completed from reference TRBV9 and TRBJ2-2, reads DSGVTQTPKHLITATGQRVTLRCSPRSGDLSVYWYQQSLDQGLQFLIQYYNGEERAKGNILERFSAQQFPDLHSELNLSSLELGDSALYFCASSAASADTGELFFGEGSRLTVL.

This chain joins TRBV6-6 and TRBJ2-7; 8 nucleotides agree with TRBD2. Trimming took 7 bases from V and 7 from J; bases not matched to a gene: 18. Germline assignment: CDR1 MNHNY and CDR2 SVGAGI (reference sequence). The CDR3 consists of 16 residues. CDR3 bases: TGTGCCAGCACTTCTGGACCCGGGACTAGTACGGGAGAGCAGTACTTC. Protein sequence: CASTSGPGTSTGEQYF.

This CDR3 reads CASEDGIYWREDTGELFF. CDR3 DNA: TGTGCCAGCGAAGACGGGATATATTGGCGGGAAGACACCGGGGAGCTGTTTTTT. This chain uses TRBV7-9 with TRBJ2-2; tentatively, D is TRBD2 (6 bases). The CDR3 has 18 residues. Germline lookup yields CDR1 SEHNR and CDR2 FQNEAQ (reference sequence). Trimming left V 8 bases short and J 3 bases short, with 25 bases between.

The chain combines TRBV7-3 with TRBJ2-7; a possible D gene is TRBD1 (6 bases). CDR1 is SGHTA, CDR2 FQGTGA, per germline. V lost 5 bases, J lost 6 bases, and 14 bases lay in between. This CDR3 comprises 13 residues. The CDR3 spells CASSQQGLGEQYF. For the CDR3, the DNA is TGTGCCAGCAGCCAACAGGGATTAGGCGAGCAGTACTTC. The full variable domain, rest sourced from reference TRBV7-3 and TRBJ2-7, is GAGVSQTPSNKVTEKGKYVELRCDPISGHTALYWYRQSLGQGPEFLIYFQGTGAADDSGLPNDRFFAVRPEGSVSTLKIQRTERGDSAVYLCASSQQGLGEQYFGPGTRLTVT.

This clone was observed a handful of times. This chain uses TRBV2 with TRBJ2-7, with TRBD1 identical over 7 bases. The CDR3 totals 12 residues. The germline CDR1 and CDR2 sequences are SNHLY and FYNNEI. With V trimmed by 6 bases and J by 2 bases, 1 base remained unmatched. The chain's CDR3 is CASRDRTYEQYF. Here the CDR3 DNA reads TGTGCCAGCAGGGACAGGACCTACGAGCAGTACTTC.

In its sample, this clone was seen once. The chain employs TRBV19 and TRBJ2-1, with TRBD2 matching over 9 bases. Trimming took 2 bases from V and 2 from J; bases not matched to a gene: 1. CDR1 LNHDA and CDR2 SQIVND come from the germline V gene (reference sequence). This CDR3 comprises 15 residues. CDR3 sequence: CASSISGGTYNEQFF. Here the CDR3 DNA reads TGTGCCAGTAGTATAAGCGGGGGGACCTACAATGAGCAGTTCTTC.

V and J are TRBV19 and TRBJ2-1, with 8 nucleotides matching TRBD2. The length of the CDR3 is 15 residues. V shed 2 bases, J shed 5 bases, and the junction held 5 bases outside the gene matches. Germline CDR1 is LNHDA and CDR2 is SQIVND (reference sequence). In nucleotides, the CDR3 is TGTGCCAGTAGTATAAGACGGGGGGGGAACAATGAGCAGTTCTTC. It codes for CASSIRRGGNNEQFF.

This clone is a singleton in its sample. The chain carries TRBV27 and TRBJ2-1, with 10 nucleotides matching TRBD2. V shed 5 bases, J shed 7 bases, and the junction held 2 bases outside the gene matches. Germline V gene lookup returns CDR1 MNHEY and CDR2 SMNVEV (reference sequence). The CDR3 totals 13 residues. The DNA for the CDR3 is TGTGCCAGCAGTCGGACTAGCGGAAATGAGCAGTTCTTC. This codes for CASSRTSGNEQFF.

This chain uses TRBV5-4 with TRBJ1-2, with D possibly being TRBD1 (6 bases). CDR3 length equals 13 residues. Germline assignment: CDR1 SGHNT and CDR2 YYREEE (reference sequence). V lost 3 bases, J lost 5 bases, and 11 bases lay in between. CDR3 sequence (DNA): TGTGCCAGCAGCTCACAGGGAAGGTATGGCTACACCTTC. Amino acid sequence: CASSSQGRYGYTF. The variable domain in full, completed from reference TRBV5-4 and TRBJ1-2, reads ETGVTQSPTHLIKTRGQQVTLRCSSQSGHNTVSWYQQALGQGPQFIFQYYREEENGRGNFPPRFSGLQFPNYSSELNVNALELDDSALYLCASSSQGRYGYTFGSGTRLTVV.

The rearrangement uses TRBV4-3 and TRBJ2-1; weak D call: TRBD2 (5 bases). The CDR3 length is 13 residues. Germline V CDR1 and CDR2: LGHNA, YSLEER. V lost 0 bases, J lost 5 bases, and 5 bases lay in between. CDR3 protein: CASSQERDNEQFF. In DNA form, the CDR3 reads TGCGCCAGCAGCCAAGAGCGGGACAATGAGCAGTTCTTC.

The chain is built from TRBV30 and TRBJ2-3; 7 bases align to TRBD1. V was clipped by 4 bases and J by 2 bases; unmatched bases: 12. The CDR3 runs to 16 residues. Germline V lookup: CDR1 GTSNPN, CDR2 SVGIG (reference sequence). The CDR3 is CAWTGQDLPPTDTQYF. CDR3 DNA sequence: TGTGCCTGGACCGGACAGGACCTTCCCCCCACAGATACGCAGTATTTT.

The chain couples TRBV9 to TRBJ2-2; 12 nucleotides agree with TRBD2. The junction had 5 bases not matched to a gene; V was cut back by 6 bases and J by 5 bases. Germline CDR1 SGDLS, CDR2 YYNGEE. This CDR3 has 15 residues. In nucleotides, the CDR3 is TGTGCCAGCAAATCTAGCGGGGGGGCAACCGGGGAGCTGTTTTTT. Translation gives CASKSSGGATGELFF. The full variable domain, its missing parts supplied by reference TRBV9 and TRBJ2-2, is DSGVTQTPKHLITATGQRVTLRCSPRSGDLSVYWYQQSLDQGLQFLIQYYNGEERAKGNILERFSAQQFPDLHSELNLSSLELGDSALYFCASKSSGGATGELFFGEGSRLTVL.

The rearrangement joins TRBV7-9 to TRBJ2-7, with a weak D call TRBD2 (5 bases). Germline values: CDR1 SEHNR, CDR2 FQNEAQ (reference sequence). The CDR3 covers 15 residues. Trimming shortened V by 3 bases and J by 0 bases, and 12 bases separated the two germline ends. CDR3 amino acids: CASSFSAVSSYEQYF. The CDR3 coding sequence is TGTGCCAGCAGCTTTTCAGCGGTGAGCTCCTACGAGCAGTACTTC.

The chain links TRBV11-3 to TRBJ2-1, with D perhaps matching TRBD1 (5 bases). CDR1 and CDR2 (germline): SGHNT, YENEEA. The V end was cut by 0 bases, the J end by 6 bases, with 6 bases between. The CDR3 loop spans 13 amino acids. CDR3 loop: CASSLDRVNEQFF. The CDR3 DNA sequence: TGTGCCAGCAGCTTAGACAGGGTCAATGAGCAGTTCTTC.

V and J are TRBV19 and TRBJ2-5; TRBD1 aligns across 8 bases. With 3 bases clipped from V and 5 bases from J, the junction kept 5 bases outside the gene matches. Germline V lookup: CDR1 LNHDA, CDR2 SQIVND (reference sequence). The CDR3 runs to 14 residues. The CDR3 loop is CASSIQTGVETQYF. CDR3 sequence (DNA): TGTGCCAGTAGTATCCAGACAGGGGTGGAGACCCAGTACTTC.

This rearrangement joins TRBV10-1 to TRBJ2-3; TRBD2 agrees at 7 bases. The germline V gene has CDR1 WNHNN and CDR2 SYGVQD (reference sequence). V dropped 10 bases and J dropped 4; count of bases not matched to a gene: 17. The CDR3 runs 16 residues. CDR3 sequence reads: CAISSHTASGADTQYF. In nucleotides, the CDR3 is TGCGCCATCTCCAGCCACACGGCTAGCGGTGCAGATACGCAGTATTTT.

The CDR3 here is CASSVAVSNTGELFF. CDR3 nucleotides: TGTGCCAGCAGCGTAGCCGTGTCGAACACCGGGGAGCTGTTTTTT. The chain joins TRBV9 to TRBJ2-2; D gene ambiguous. V lost 0 bases and J 0 bases, leaving 6 bases between the germline ends. CDR3 size: 15 residues. CDR1 is SGDLS and CDR2 is YYNGEE in the germline V gene.

This chain links TRBV7-2 with TRBJ1-1; D not certain. The CDR3 consists of 15 residues. Germline V gives CDR1 SGHTA, CDR2 FQGNSA. V was clipped by 1 base and J by 0 bases, with 9 bases between them. CDR3 residues: CASSLDTLMNTEAFF. The CDR3 DNA is TGTGCCAGCAGCTTAGACACGCTCATGAACACTGAAGCTTTCTTT.

The genes are TRBV21-1 and TRBJ2-1; the listed D gene, TRBD1, was not tested against the DNA. TRBV21-1 is labeled a pseudogene. This CDR3 contains 15 residues. The CDR3 sequence is CASSKVVRAYNEQFF. The CDR3 DNA sequence: TGTGCCAGCAGCAAGGTGGTCAGGGCTTACAATGAGCAGTTCTTC.

In this sample, this clone turned up a few times. The V call is TRBV2, the J call TRBJ1-3; D might be TRBD1 (6 bases). Trimming cost V 11 bases and J 0 bases, with 17 bases left between them. The CDR3 length is 15 residues. In germline, CDR1 is SNHLY, CDR2 FYNNEI. The CDR3 sequence is CAGSYGGISGNTIYF. In DNA form, the CDR3 reads TGTGCCGGTTCTTATGGGGGCATCTCTGGAAACACCATATATTTT.

This chain links TRBV5-1 with TRBJ2-1; tentatively, D is TRBD1 (5 bases). Deletions cut 4 bases from V and 6 bases from J, with 20 bases between. CDR3 length: 16 residues. Germline-derived CDR1 and CDR2 are SGHRS and YFSETQ. The CDR3 region has the DNA TGCGCCAGCAGCCCCGGACACTCCCCGAACCTCAATGAGCAGTTCTTC. Its protein product is CASSPGHSPNLNEQFF. Drawing the rest from reference TRBV5-1 and TRBJ2-1, the complete variable domain is KAGVTQTPRYLIKTRGQQVTLSCSPISGHRSVSWYQQTPGQGLQFLFEYFSETQRNKGNFPGRFSGRQFSNSRSEMNVSTLELGDSALYLCASSPGHSPNLNEQFFGPGTRLTVL.

The J gene is TRBJ2-6, the V gene TRBV28; possible D gene TRBD1, 6 bases. This CDR3 has 15 residues. The V and J ends lost 6 bases and 4 bases respectively, with 13 bases between them. Per the germline V gene, CDR1 is MDHEN and CDR2 is SYDVKM. CDR3 amino acids: CASSHRVGGANVLTF. CDR3 DNA: TGTGCCAGCAGCCACAGGGTCGGGGGGGCCAACGTCCTGACTTTC. Based on the CDR3 plus reference TRBV28 and TRBJ2-6, the full variable domain is DVKVTQSSRYLVKRTGEKVFLECVQDMDHENMFWYRQDPGLGLRLIYFSYDVKMKEKGDIPEGYSVSREKKERFSLILESASTNQTSMYLCASSHRVGGANVLTFGAGSRLTVL.

This clone occurred once. The rearrangement links TRBV2 to TRBJ1-1; 7 nucleotides agree with TRBD1. The V gene end was trimmed by 8 bases and the J gene end by 1 base; junction bases not matched to a gene: 7. CDR3 length: 14 amino acids. Looked up from germline, CDR1 is SNHLY and CDR2 is FYNNEI. As DNA, the CDR3 is TGTGCCAGCGCACAAAGGGACAGGAACACTGAAGCTTTCTTT. Encoded protein: CASAQRDRNTEAFF.

This clone is judged medium-sized (0.01 to 0.1%). This chain uses TRBV14 with TRBJ2-3; 15 positions match TRBD2. The CDR3 spans 18 residues. Per germline, CDR1 SGHDN and CDR2 FVKESK. The V gene end was trimmed by 1 base and the J gene end by 2 bases; junction bases not matched to a gene: 4. The CDR3 loop reads CASSQVWTSGGVTDTQYF. CDR3 in DNA: TGTGCCAGCAGCCAAGTGTGGACTAGCGGGGGGGTCACAGATACGCAGTATTTT.

The chain has TRBV29-1 and TRBJ1-1; D unclear. The CDR3 loop spans 13 amino acids. V dropped 4 bases and J dropped 0 bases, with 9 bases sitting between them. Germline values: CDR1 SQVTM, CDR2 ANQGSEA. CDR3 loop: CSVAADLNTEAFF. CDR3 nucleotides: TGCAGCGTTGCCGCAGACTTGAACACTGAAGCTTTCTTT. The full variable domain, in which reference TRBV29-1 and TRBJ1-1 provide the parts outside the CDR3, is SAVISQKPSRDICQRGTSLTIQCQVDSQVTMMFWYRQQPGQSLTLIATANQGSEATYESGFVIDKFPISRPNLTFSTLTVSNMSPEDSSIYLCSVAADLNTEAFFGQGTRLTVV.

This clone was detected once. The chain joins TRBV11-3 to TRBJ1-2; D may be TRBD1 (5 bases). The ends were cut back, 6 bases at V and 4 bases at J, with 12 bases in the middle. The germline V gene has CDR1 SGHNT and CDR2 YENEEA. This CDR3 has 13 residues. The CDR3 sequence is CASSSQGAYGYTF. The CDR3 DNA reads TGTGCCAGCAGTTCTCAGGGCGCCTATGGCTACACCTTC.

The V call is TRBV5-4, the J call TRBJ2-1; D remains unclear. CDR3 length: 14 amino acids. CDR1 SGHNT and CDR2 YYREEE come from the germline V gene (reference sequence). V lost 0 bases and J 4 bases, leaving 8 bases between the germline ends. CDR3 sequence reads: CASSLGVEYNEQFF. CDR3 bases: TGTGCCAGCAGCTTGGGTGTAGAATACAATGAGCAGTTCTTC.